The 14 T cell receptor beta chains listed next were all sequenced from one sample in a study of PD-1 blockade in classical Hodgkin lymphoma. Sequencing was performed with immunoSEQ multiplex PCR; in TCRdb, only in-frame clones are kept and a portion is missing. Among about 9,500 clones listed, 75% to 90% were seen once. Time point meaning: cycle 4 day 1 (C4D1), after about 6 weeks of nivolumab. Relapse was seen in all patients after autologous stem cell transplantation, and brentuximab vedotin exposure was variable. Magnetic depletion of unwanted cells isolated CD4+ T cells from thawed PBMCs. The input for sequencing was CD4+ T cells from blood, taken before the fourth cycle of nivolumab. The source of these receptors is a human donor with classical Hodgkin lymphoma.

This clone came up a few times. The CDR3 loop is CAWSSFGRGRISNTEAFF. The CDR3 DNA is TGTGCCTGGAGTTCCTTCGGCAGGGGGCGAATCTCGAACACTGAAGCTTTCTTT. The genes are TRBV30 and TRBJ1-1; 8 nucleotides match TRBD1. Per the germline V gene, CDR1 is GTSNPN and CDR2 is SVGIG (reference sequence). The CDR3 is made up of 18 amino acids. V lost 2 bases, J lost 1 base, and 15 bases stayed unmatched.

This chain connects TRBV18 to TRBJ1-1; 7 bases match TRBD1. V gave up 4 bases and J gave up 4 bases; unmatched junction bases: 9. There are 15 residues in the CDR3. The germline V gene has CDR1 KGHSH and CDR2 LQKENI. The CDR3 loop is CASSLQGTRVTEAFF. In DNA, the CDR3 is TGTGCCAGCTCACTACAGGGGACCCGGGTCACTGAAGCTTTCTTT.

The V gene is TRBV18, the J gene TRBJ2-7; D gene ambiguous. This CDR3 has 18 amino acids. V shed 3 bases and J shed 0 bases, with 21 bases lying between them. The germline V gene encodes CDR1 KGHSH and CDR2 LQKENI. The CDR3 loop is CASSPFPHSSVSSYEQYF. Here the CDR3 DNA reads TGTGCCAGCTCACCTTTTCCGCATTCATCTGTAAGCTCCTACGAGCAGTACTTC.

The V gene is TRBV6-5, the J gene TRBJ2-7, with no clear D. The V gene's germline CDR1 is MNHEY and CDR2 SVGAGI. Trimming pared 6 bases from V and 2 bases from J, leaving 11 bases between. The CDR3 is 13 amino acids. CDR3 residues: CASRALVTYEQYF. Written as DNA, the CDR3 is TGTGCCAGCAGGGCTTTAGTTACCTACGAGCAGTACTTC.

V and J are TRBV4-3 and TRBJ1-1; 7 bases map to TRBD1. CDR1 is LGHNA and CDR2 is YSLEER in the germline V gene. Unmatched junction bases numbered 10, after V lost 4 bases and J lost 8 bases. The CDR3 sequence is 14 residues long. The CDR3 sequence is CASSLLGQRVEAFF. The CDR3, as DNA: TGCGCCAGCAGCCTACTGGGACAGCGAGTAGAAGCTTTCTTT.

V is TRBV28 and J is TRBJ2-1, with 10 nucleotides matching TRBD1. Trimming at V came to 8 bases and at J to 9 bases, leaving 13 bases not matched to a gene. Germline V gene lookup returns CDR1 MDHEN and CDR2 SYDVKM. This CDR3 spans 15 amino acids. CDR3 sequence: CASGSRDRGSGEQFF. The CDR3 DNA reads TGTGCCAGCGGATCCCGGGACAGGGGAAGTGGTGAGCAGTTCTTC.

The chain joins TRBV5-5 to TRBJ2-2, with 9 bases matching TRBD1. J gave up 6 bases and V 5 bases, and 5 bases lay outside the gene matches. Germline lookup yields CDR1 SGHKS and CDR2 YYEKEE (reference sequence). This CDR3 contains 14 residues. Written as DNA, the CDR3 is TGTGCCAGCAGACGGGACAGGGCGGCCGGGGAGCTGTTTTTT. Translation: CASRRDRAAGELFF.

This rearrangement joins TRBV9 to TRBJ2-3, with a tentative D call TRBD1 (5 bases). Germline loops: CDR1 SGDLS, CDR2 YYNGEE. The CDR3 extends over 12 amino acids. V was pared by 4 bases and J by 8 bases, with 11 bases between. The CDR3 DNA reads TGTGCCAGCAGCCCCATAGGGGTTACGCAGTATTTT. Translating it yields CASSPIGVTQYF.

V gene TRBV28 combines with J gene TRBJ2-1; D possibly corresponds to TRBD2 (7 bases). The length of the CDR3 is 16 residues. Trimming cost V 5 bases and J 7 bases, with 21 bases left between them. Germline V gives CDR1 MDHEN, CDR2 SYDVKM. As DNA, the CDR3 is TGTGCCAGCAGTCCAATATTGGGGGGGGGCAAGAATGAGCAGTTCTTC. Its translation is CASSPILGGGKNEQFF.

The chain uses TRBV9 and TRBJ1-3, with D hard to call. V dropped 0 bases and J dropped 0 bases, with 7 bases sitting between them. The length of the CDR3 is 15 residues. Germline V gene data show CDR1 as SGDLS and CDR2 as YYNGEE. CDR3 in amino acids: CASSVGGNSGNTIYF. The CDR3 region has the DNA TGTGCCAGCAGCGTAGGGGGAAACTCTGGAAACACCATATATTTT. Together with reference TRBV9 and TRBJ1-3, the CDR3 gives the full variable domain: DSGVTQTPKHLITATGQRVTLRCSPRSGDLSVYWYQQSLDQGLQFLIQYYNGEERAKGNILERFSAQQFPDLHSELNLSSLELGDSALYFCASSVGGNSGNTIYFGEGSWLTVV.

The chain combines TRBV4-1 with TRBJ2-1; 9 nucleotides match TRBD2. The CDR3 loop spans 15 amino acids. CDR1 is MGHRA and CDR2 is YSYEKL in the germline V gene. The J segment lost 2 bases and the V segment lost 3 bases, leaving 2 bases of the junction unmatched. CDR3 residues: CASSQGGRAYNEQFF. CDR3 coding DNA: TGCGCCAGCAGCCAGGGCGGGAGGGCCTACAATGAGCAGTTCTTC.

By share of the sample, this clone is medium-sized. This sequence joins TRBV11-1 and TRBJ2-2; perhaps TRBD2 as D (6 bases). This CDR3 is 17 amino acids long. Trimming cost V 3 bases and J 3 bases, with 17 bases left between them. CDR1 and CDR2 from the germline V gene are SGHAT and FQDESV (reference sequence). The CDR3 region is CASSFEGWRGDTGELFF. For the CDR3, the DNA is TGTGCCAGCAGCTTTGAAGGGTGGCGGGGAGACACCGGGGAGCTGTTTTTT.

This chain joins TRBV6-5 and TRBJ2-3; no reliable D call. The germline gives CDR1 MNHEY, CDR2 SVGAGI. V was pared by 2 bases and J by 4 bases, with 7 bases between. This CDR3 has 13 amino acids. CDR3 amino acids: CASSYILSDTQYF. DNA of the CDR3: TGTGCCAGCAGTTACATCTTATCAGATACGCAGTATTTT.

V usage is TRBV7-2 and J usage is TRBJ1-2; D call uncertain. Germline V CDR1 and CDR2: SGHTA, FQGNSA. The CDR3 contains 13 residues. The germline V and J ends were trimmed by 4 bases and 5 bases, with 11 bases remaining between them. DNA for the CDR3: TGTGCCAGCAGCTGGGAGGAGCTGTATGGCTACACCTTC. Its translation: CASSWEELYGYTF.